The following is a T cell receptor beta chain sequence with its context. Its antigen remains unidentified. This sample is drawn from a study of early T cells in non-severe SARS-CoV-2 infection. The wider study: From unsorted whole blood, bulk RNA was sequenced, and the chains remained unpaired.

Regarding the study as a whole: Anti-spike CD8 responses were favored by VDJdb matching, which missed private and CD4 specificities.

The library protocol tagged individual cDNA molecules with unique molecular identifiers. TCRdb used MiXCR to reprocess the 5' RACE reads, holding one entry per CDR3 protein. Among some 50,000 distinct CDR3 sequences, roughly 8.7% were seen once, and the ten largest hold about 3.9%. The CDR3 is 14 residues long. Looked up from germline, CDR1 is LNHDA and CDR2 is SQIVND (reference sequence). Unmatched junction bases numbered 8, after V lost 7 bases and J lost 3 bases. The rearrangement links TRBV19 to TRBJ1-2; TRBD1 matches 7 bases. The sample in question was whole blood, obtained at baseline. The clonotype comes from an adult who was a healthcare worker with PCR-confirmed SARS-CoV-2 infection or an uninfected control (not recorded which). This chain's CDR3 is CASTSQGRDYGYTF. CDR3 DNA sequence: TGTGCCAGTACCTCACAGGGGCGCGACTATGGCTACACCTTC. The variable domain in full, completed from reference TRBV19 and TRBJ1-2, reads DGGITQSPKYLFRKEGQNVTLSCEQNLNHDAMYWYRQDPGQGLRLIYYSQIVNDFQKGDIAEGYSVSREKKESFPLTVTSAQKNPTAFYLCASTSQGRDYGYTFGSGTRLTVV.